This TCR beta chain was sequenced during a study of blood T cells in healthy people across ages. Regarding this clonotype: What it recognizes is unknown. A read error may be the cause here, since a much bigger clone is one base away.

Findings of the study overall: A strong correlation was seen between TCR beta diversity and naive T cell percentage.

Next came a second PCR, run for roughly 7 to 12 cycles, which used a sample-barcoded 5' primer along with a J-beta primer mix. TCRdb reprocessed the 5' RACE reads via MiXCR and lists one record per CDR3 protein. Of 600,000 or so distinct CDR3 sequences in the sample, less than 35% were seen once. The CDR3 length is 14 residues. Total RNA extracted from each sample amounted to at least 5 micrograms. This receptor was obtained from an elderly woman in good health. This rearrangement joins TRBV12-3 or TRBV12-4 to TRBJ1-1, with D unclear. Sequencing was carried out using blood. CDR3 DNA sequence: TGTGCCAGCAGTTTTTACAGCATGAACACTAAAGCTTTCTTT. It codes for CASSFYSMNTKAFF.